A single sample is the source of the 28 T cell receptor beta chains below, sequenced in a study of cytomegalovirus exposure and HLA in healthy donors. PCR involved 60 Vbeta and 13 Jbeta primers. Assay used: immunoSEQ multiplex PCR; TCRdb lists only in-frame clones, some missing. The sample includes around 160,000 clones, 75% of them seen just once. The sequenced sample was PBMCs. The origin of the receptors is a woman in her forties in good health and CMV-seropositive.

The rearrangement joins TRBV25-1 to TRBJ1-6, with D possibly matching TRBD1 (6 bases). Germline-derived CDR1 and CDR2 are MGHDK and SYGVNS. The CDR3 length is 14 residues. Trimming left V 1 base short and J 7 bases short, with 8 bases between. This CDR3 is CASSEFRGNSPLHF. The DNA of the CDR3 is TGTGCCAGCAGTGAATTCAGGGGCAATTCACCCCTCCACTTT.

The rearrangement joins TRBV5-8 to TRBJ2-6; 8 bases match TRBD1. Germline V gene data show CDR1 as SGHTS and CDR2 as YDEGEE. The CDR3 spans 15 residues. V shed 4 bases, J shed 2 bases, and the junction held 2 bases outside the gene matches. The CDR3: CASSKTGAGANVLTF. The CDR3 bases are TGTGCCAGCAGCAAGACAGGGGCTGGGGCCAACGTCCTGACTTTC.

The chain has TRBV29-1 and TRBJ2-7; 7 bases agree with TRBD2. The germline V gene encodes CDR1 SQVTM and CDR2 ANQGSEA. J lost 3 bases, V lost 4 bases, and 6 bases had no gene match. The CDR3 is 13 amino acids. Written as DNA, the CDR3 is TGCAGCGTTGGGCCTAGCGGCCTCTACGAGCAGTACTTC. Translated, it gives CSVGPSGLYEQYF.

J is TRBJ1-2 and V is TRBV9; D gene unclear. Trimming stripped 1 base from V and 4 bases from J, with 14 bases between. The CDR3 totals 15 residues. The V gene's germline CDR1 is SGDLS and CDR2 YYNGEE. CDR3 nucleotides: TGTGCCAGCAGCGTAAACGAGGGCCGACTCTATGGCTACACCTTC. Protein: CASSVNEGRLYGYTF.

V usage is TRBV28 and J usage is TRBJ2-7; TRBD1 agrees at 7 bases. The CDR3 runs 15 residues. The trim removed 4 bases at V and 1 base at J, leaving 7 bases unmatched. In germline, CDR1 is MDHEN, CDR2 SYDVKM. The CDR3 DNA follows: TGTGCCAGCAGTTCCACCGGGACAGCTTCCTACGAGCAGTACTTC. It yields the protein CASSSTGTASYEQYF. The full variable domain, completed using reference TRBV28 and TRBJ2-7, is DVKVTQSSRYLVKRTGEKVFLECVQDMDHENMFWYRQDPGLGLRLIYFSYDVKMKEKGDIPEGYSVSREKKERFSLILESASTNQTSMYLCASSSTGTASYEQYFGPGTRLTVT.

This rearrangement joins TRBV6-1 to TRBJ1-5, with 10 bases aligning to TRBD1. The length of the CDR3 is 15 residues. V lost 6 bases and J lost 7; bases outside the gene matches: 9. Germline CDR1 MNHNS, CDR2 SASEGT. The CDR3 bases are TGTGCCAGCAGGAGCCCGACAGGGGGCGGGCAGCCCCAGCATTTT. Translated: CASRSPTGGGQPQHF.

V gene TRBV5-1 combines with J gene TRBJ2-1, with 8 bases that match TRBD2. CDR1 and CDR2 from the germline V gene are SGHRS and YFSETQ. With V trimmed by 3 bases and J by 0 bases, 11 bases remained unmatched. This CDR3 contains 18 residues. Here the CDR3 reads CASSWPTSGTSSYNEQFF. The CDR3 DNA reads TGCGCCAGCAGCTGGCCCACTAGCGGTACTAGCTCCTACAATGAGCAGTTCTTC.

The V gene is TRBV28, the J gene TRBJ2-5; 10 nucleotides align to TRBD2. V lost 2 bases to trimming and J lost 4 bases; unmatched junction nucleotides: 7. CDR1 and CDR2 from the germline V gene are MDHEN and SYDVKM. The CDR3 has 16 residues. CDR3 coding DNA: TGTGCCAGCAGTTTAGCGCCTAGCGGGAGAGGAGAGACCCAGTACTTC. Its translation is CASSLAPSGRGETQYF.

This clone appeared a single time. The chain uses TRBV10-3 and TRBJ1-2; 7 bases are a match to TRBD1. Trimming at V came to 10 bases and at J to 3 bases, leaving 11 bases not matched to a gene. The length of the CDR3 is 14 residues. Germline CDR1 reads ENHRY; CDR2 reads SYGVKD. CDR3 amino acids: CATRPAGTDYGYTF. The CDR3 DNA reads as TGTGCCACGCGACCAGCCGGGACAGACTATGGCTACACCTTC.

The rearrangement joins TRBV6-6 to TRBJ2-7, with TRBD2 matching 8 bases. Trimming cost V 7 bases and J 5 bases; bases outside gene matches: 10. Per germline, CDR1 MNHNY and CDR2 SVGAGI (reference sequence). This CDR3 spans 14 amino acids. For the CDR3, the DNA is TGTGCCAGCATCATCGGGGGGGGCAGGGACGAGCAGTACTTC. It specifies CASIIGGGRDEQYF.

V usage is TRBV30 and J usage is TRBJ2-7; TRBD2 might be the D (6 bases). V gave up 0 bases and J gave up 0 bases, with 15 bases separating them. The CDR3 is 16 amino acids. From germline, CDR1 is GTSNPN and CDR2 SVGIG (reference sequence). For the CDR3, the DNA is TGTGCCTGGAGTGTACCAGCGCGGGGCCACTCCTACGAGCAGTACTTC. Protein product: CAWSVPARGHSYEQYF.

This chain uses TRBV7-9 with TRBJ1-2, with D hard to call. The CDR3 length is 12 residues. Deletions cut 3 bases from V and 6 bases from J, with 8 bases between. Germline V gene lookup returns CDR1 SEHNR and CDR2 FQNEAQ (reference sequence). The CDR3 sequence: CASSLEDHGYTF. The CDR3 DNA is TGTGCCAGCAGCTTGGAGGATCATGGCTACACCTTC.

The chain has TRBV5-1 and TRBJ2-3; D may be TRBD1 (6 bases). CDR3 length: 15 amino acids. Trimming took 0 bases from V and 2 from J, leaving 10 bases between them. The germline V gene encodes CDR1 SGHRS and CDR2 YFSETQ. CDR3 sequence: CASSLERQATDTQYF. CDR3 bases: TGCGCCAGCAGCTTGGAGCGACAGGCCACAGATACGCAGTATTTT. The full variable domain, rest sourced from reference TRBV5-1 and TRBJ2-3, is KAGVTQTPRYLIKTRGQQVTLSCSPISGHRSVSWYQQTPGQGLQFLFEYFSETQRNKGNFPGRFSGRQFSNSRSEMNVSTLELGDSALYLCASSLERQATDTQYFGPGTRLTVL.

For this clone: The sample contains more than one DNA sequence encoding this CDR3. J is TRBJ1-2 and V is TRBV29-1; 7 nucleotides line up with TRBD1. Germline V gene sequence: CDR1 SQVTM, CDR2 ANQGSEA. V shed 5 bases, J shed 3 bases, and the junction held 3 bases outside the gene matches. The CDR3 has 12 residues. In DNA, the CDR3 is TGCAGCGTTTCCACAGGGGACTATGGCTACACCTTC. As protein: CSVSTGDYGYTF.

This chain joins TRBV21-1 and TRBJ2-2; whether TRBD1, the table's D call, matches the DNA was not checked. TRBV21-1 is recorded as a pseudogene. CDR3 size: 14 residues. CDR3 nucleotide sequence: TGTGCCACCACGGACAGAATAGGCCCCGGGGAGCTGTTTTTT. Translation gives CATTDRIGPGELFF.

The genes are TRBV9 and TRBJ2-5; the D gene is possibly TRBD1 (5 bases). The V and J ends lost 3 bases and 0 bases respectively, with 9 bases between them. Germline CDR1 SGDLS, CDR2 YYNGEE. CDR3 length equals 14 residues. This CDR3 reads CASSAGFNQETQYF. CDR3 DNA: TGTGCCAGCAGCGCAGGGTTCAACCAAGAGACCCAGTACTTC.

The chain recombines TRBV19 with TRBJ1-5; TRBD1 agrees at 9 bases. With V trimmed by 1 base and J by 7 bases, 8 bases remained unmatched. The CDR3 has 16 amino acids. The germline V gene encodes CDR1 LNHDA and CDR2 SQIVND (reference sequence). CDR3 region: CASSIGWTGVEQPQHF. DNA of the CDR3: TGTGCCAGTAGTATAGGTTGGACAGGGGTTGAACAGCCCCAGCATTTT. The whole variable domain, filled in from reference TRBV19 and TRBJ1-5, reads DGGITQSPKYLFRKEGQNVTLSCEQNLNHDAMYWYRQDPGQGLRLIYYSQIVNDFQKGDIAEGYSVSREKKESFPLTVTSAQKNPTAFYLCASSIGWTGVEQPQHFGDGTRLSIL.

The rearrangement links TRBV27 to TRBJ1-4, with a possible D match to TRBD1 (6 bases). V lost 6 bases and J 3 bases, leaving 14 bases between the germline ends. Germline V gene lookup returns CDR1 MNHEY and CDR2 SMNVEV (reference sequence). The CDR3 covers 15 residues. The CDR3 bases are TGTGCCAGCAGACGTGGGGGGGGCTCTAATGAAAAACTGTTTTTT. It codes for CASRRGGGSNEKLFF.

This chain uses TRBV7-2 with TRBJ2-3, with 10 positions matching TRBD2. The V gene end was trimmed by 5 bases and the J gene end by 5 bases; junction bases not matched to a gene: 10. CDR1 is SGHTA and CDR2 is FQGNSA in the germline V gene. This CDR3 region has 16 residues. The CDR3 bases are TGTGCCAGCAGCGAAATACTAGCGGGATTAGGAGATACGCAGTATTTT. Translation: CASSEILAGLGDTQYF. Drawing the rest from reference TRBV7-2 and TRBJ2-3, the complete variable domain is GAGVSQSPSNKVTEKGKDVELRCDPISGHTALYWYRQSLGQGLEFLIYFQGNSAPDKSGLPSDRFSAERTGGSVSTLTIQRTQQEDSAVYLCASSEILAGLGDTQYFGPGTRLTVL.

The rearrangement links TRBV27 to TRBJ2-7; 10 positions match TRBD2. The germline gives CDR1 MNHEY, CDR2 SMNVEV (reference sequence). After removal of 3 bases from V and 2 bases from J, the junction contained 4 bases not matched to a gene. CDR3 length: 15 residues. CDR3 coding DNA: TGTGCCAGCAGTTTGGGAGCGGGAGGGACCTACGAGCAGTACTTC. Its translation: CASSLGAGGTYEQYF.

CDR3 nucleotide sequence: TGTGCCAGCAGAAAGGGAGGGACCACCTACGAGCAGTACTTC. This encodes CASRKGGTTYEQYF. The V call is TRBV25-1, the J call TRBJ2-7; 7 bases are shared with TRBD2. CDR1 is MGHDK, CDR2 SYGVNS, per germline. This CDR3 contains 14 residues. The trim removed 6 bases at V and 2 bases at J, leaving 7 bases unmatched.

CDR3 DNA: TGCAGCCAGACAATAAGAGAGACCCAGTACTTC. Its translation is CSQTIRETQYF. This chain connects TRBV29-1 to TRBJ2-5; D uncertain. Per the germline V gene, CDR1 is SQVTM and CDR2 is ANQGSEA. There are 11 residues in the CDR3. V was pared by 8 bases and J by 4 bases, with 11 bases between.

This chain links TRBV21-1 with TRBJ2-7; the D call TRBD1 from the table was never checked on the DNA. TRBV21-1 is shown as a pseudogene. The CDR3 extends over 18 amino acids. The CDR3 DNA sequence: TGTGCCAGCAGCAAATCCCCGGGACAAAACAGGTCTTATTACGAGCAGTACTTC. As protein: CASSKSPGQNRSYYEQYF.

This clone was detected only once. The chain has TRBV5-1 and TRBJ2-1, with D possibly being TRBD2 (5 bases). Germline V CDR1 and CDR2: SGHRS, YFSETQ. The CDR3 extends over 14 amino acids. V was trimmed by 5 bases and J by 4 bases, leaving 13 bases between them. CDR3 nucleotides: TGCGCCAGCAGATACGGGGAATCTTACAATGAGCAGTTCTTC. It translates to CASRYGESYNEQFF.

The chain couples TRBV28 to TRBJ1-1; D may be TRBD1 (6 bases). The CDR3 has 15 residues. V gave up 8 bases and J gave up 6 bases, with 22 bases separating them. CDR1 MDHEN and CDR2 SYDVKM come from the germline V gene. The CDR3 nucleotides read TGTGCCAGCTCAACTTTAGGGGGGGAAATAGCTGAAGCTTTCTTT. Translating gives CASSTLGGEIAEAFF.

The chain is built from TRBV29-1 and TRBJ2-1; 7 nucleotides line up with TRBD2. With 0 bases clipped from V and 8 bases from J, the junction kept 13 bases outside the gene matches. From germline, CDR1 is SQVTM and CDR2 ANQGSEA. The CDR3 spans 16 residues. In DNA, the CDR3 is TGCAGCGTTGAAGATTGGGCTAGCGGAGATGCGGATGAGCAGTTCTTC. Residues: CSVEDWASGDADEQFF.

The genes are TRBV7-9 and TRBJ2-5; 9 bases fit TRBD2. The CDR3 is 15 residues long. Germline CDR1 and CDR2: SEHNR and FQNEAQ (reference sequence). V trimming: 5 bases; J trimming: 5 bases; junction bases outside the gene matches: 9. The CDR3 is CASSPRAGGPETQYF. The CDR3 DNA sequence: TGTGCCAGCAGCCCGCGGGCGGGAGGGCCGGAGACCCAGTACTTC.

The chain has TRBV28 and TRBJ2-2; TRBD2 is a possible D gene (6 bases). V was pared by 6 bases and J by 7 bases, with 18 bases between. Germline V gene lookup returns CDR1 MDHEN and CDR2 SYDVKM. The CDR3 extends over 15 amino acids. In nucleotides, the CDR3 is TGTGCCAGCAGGTTACCGGGGGAATTCAGCGGGGAGCTGTTTTTT. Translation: CASRLPGEFSGELFF. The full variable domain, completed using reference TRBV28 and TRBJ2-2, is DVKVTQSSRYLVKRTGEKVFLECVQDMDHENMFWYRQDPGLGLRLIYFSYDVKMKEKGDIPEGYSVSREKKERFSLILESASTNQTSMYLCASRLPGEFSGELFFGEGSRLTVL.